These 20 T cell receptor beta chains were sequenced from one sample in a study of blood T cells in healthy people across ages. A second PCR, run for about 6 to 11 cycles, used a sample-barcoded 5' primer plus a J-beta primer mix. TCRdb re-derived calls from the 5' RACE reads in MiXCR, one entry per CDR3 protein. The table shows hundreds of thousands of distinct CDR3 sequences, with about 56% occurring only once. The material sequenced was blood. These receptor sequences come from a man aged 35 to 55 in good health.

The chain carries TRBV20-1 and TRBJ2-7; no definite D call. Gene TRBJ2-5 matches the end of the DNA better, so the J call may be wrong. CDR1 DFQATT and CDR2 SNEGSKA come from the germline V gene (reference sequence). CDR3 length: 16 amino acids. The CDR3 bases are TGCAGTGCTAGAGAGGATGTTGACCACATTGAAGAGACCCAGTACTTC. This translates into CSAREDVDHIEETQYF.

This clonotype was seen a few times. The J gene is TRBJ1-2, the V gene TRBV7-2, with 7 bases that match TRBD1. The germline CDR1 and CDR2 sequences are SGHTA and FQGNSA. After removal of 5 bases from V and 6 bases from J, the junction contained 9 bases not matched to a gene. This CDR3 has 14 amino acids. The CDR3, as DNA: TGTGCCAGCAGCCAAGGGGGCGGCTGGCATGGCTACACCTTC. Protein product: CASSQGGGWHGYTF.

The V call is TRBV7-2, the J call TRBJ2-4, with D unresolved. The germline V gene has CDR1 SGHTA and CDR2 FQGNSA. The V end was cut by 0 bases, the J end by 1 base, with 10 bases between. This CDR3 has 16 amino acids. CDR3 bases: TGTGCCAGCAGCTTAGCGGCCTTCGGTGCCAAAAACATTCAGTACTTC. Protein: CASSLAAFGAKNIQYF. The full variable domain, its missing parts supplied by reference TRBV7-2 and TRBJ2-4, is GAGVSQSPSNKVTEKGKDVELRCDPISGHTALYWYRQSLGQGLEFLIYFQGNSAPDKSGLPSDRFSAERTGGSVSTLTIQRTQQEDSAVYLCASSLAAFGAKNIQYFGAGTRLSVL.

This clonotype appeared a single time. The chain combines TRBV6-5 with TRBJ1-6; D might be TRBD1 (6 bases). This CDR3 region has 16 residues. Germline lookup yields CDR1 MNHEY and CDR2 SVGAGI. The V gene lost 4 bases and the J gene lost 6 bases, with 16 bases spanning the gap. Here the CDR3 reads CASSLARGSFNSPLHF. The CDR3 coding sequence is TGTGCCAGCAGTTTGGCCAGGGGAAGTTTTAATTCACCCCTCCACTTT.

A few counts support this clonotype. The chain joins TRBV10-3 to TRBJ2-5; no clear D gene. The V gene lost 0 bases and the J gene lost 2 bases, with 10 bases spanning the gap. This CDR3 is 15 amino acids long. Germline V gene lookup returns CDR1 ENHRY and CDR2 SYGVKD. The CDR3 loop is CAISESVTRQETQYF. The CDR3 nucleotides read TGTGCCATCAGTGAGTCGGTGACACGACAAGAGACCCAGTACTTC.

The rearrangement links TRBV20-1 to TRBJ1-6; D gene ambiguous. The CDR3 sequence is 15 residues long. V lost 3 bases and J 8 bases, leaving 17 bases between the germline ends. In germline, CDR1 is DFQATT, CDR2 SNEGSKA (reference sequence). The CDR3 reads CSASVPGRRYSPLHF. Written as DNA, the CDR3 is TGCAGTGCTAGCGTGCCGGGAAGGAGATATTCACCCCTCCACTTT.

The chain uses TRBV10-3 and TRBJ2-7, with no clear D. The length of the CDR3 is 15 residues. Between the trimmed V and J ends, which lost 2 bases and 3 bases, there was a span of 14 bases. Germline-derived CDR1 and CDR2 are ENHRY and SYGVKD. The CDR3, as DNA: TGTGCCATCAGTGAGACCTACGGACGGAACTACGAGCAGTACTTC. Translated: CAISETYGRNYEQYF.

The chain links TRBV7-2 to TRBJ2-7; 7 nucleotides match TRBD2. Germline V gene data show CDR1 as SGHTA and CDR2 as FQGNSA. Losses at the gene ends were 6 bases for V and 3 bases for J; bases not matched to a gene: 8. The CDR3 length is 14 residues. CDR3 in amino acids: CASSPRREVYEQYF. The DNA for the CDR3 is TGTGCCAGCAGTCCTCGACGGGAGGTCTACGAGCAGTACTTC.

This sequence joins TRBV7-9 and TRBJ1-5, with D perhaps TRBD1 (5 bases). The CDR3 is 14 amino acids. The V end was cut by 4 bases, the J end by 6 bases, with 13 bases between. Germline loops: CDR1 SEHNR, CDR2 FQNEAQ (reference sequence). Here the CDR3 DNA reads TGTGCCAGCAGCTCCACCCAGGGTAGTCAGCCCCAGCATTTT. Protein sequence: CASSSTQGSQPQHF.

The chain recombines TRBV12-3 or TRBV12-4 with TRBJ1-1, with a possible D match to TRBD1 (6 bases). The CDR3 totals 17 residues. The V end was cut by 4 bases, the J end by 4 bases, with 22 bases between. CDR3 amino acids: CASSSPGQSQRGTEAFF. The CDR3 DNA reads TGTGCCAGCAGTTCGCCAGGACAGTCCCAGCGGGGCACTGAAGCTTTCTTT.

This chain links TRBV12-3 or TRBV12-4 with TRBJ2-3, with 8 bases identical to TRBD2. J gave up 4 bases and V 3 bases, and 6 bases lay outside the gene matches. This CDR3 has 15 residues. The CDR3 loop reads CASSFAGGYADTQYF. DNA for the CDR3: TGTGCCAGCAGTTTTGCGGGGGGATATGCAGATACGCAGTATTTT.

The chain is built from TRBV20-1 and TRBJ2-5; perhaps TRBD2 as D (5 bases). With the DNA end fitting TRBJ2-7 better, the J assignment may be wrong. The germline V gene encodes CDR1 DFQATT and CDR2 SNEGSKA (reference sequence). The CDR3 is 14 amino acids. The CDR3 DNA reads TGCAGTGCTAGAGATCATGGAGGAACCTACGAGCAGTACTTC. Residues: CSARDHGGTYEQYF.

The chain uses TRBV7-3 and TRBJ2-1, with 11 positions matching TRBD2. The CDR3 sequence is 18 residues long. The V and J ends lost 3 bases and 0 bases, in that order; junction bases with no gene match: 7. CDR1 is SGHTA and CDR2 is FQGTGA in the germline V gene. The CDR3 region has the DNA TGTGCCAGCAGCTTGAGGGGACTAGCGGTAAGCTCCTACAATGAGCAGTTCTTC. Protein sequence: CASSLRGLAVSSYNEQFF.

The CDR3 DNA reads as TGCAGCGTTGACCCCAAAAACACTGAAGCTTTCTTT. Its protein product is CSVDPKNTEAFF. The V call is TRBV29-1, the J call TRBJ1-1; D is undetermined. Trimming took 3 bases from V and 2 from J, leaving 7 bases between them. The CDR3 sequence is 12 residues long. Germline values: CDR1 SQVTM, CDR2 ANQGSEA.

The rearrangement links TRBV6-5 to TRBJ2-5; tentative D call: TRBD2 (6 bases). Germline V gives CDR1 MNHEY, CDR2 SVGAGI. The CDR3 is 13 residues long. The ends were cut back, 8 bases at V and 4 bases at J, with 14 bases in the middle. The CDR3 here is CASARTTRETQYF. The DNA for the CDR3 is TGTGCCAGCGCCCGGACTACCAGAGAGACCCAGTACTTC.

The genes are TRBV5-1 and TRBJ2-3; the D gene is possibly TRBD2 (6 bases). The CDR3 extends over 16 amino acids. Germline assignment: CDR1 SGHRS and CDR2 YFSETQ. The V end lost 1 base, the J end lost 7 bases, and 19 bases lay between the germline ends. CDR3 region: CASSLLTSGQSNTQYF. The CDR3 nucleotides read TGCGCCAGCAGCTTGCTAACCAGCGGGCAATCGAATACGCAGTATTTT.

The chain employs TRBV5-1 and TRBJ2-5; D is unresolved. This CDR3 comprises 15 residues. Trimming took off 0 bases at V and 4 bases at J, with 13 bases between the two ends. CDR1 and CDR2 (germline): SGHRS, YFSETQ. The CDR3 DNA reads TGCGCCAGCAGCTTGGATGTAGTCTTACCAGAGACCCAGTACTTC. Protein: CASSLDVVLPETQYF.

The chain joins TRBV28 to TRBJ2-2, with 8 bases lining up with TRBD2. J gave up 3 bases and V 6 bases, and 12 bases lay outside the gene matches. This CDR3 region has 17 residues. Germline V gene sequence: CDR1 MDHEN, CDR2 SYDVKM. The CDR3 here is CASSQAGRGGDTGELFF. The CDR3 DNA follows: TGTGCCAGCAGCCAAGCGGGACGGGGGGGAGACACCGGGGAGCTGTTTTTT.

The V and J genes are TRBV15 and TRBJ2-1; TRBD2 agrees at 13 bases. V was pared by 1 base and J by 7 bases, with 1 base of the junction left unmatched. The germline gives CDR1 LNHNV, CDR2 YYDKDF (reference sequence). This CDR3 region has 15 residues. This CDR3 reads CATSRATSGRNEQFF. The CDR3 nucleotides read TGTGCCACCAGCAGAGCGACTAGCGGGAGGAATGAGCAGTTCTTC.

This clonotype was seen only a few times. This sequence joins TRBV14 and TRBJ1-1; TRBD1 might be the D (5 bases). Trimming shortened V by 5 bases and J by 1 base, and 11 bases separated the two germline ends. Germline CDR1 is SGHDN and CDR2 is FVKESK. The CDR3 is 14 amino acids. CDR3 residues: CASSGRTWNTEAFF. In DNA, the CDR3 is TGTGCCAGCAGCGGCAGGACATGGAACACTGAAGCTTTCTTT.